The clone carrying this T cell receptor (beta chain) is a singleton in its sample. Other nucleotide sequences from this sample produce the same CDR3. The data derive from a study of shared clonotypes between healthy human individuals. The germline gives CDR1 LNHDA, CDR2 SQIVND (reference sequence). CDR3 length: 13 residues. Trimming stripped 5 bases from V and 1 base from J, with 8 bases between. Naive-designated CD8 cells lacked CD45RO, were positively enriched for CCR7, and omitted terminally differentiated effector memory CD45RA+ cells. Genomic DNA from each subset was divided evenly over several immunoSEQ plates. Some clones are missing from TCRdb's copy, which holds only in-frame ones; the method was immunoSEQ multiplex PCR. The table lists 1.5 million to 2.5 million clones, about 95% of them singletons, with 1.2% in the top ten.

The chain carries TRBV19 and TRBJ1-1; D gene unclear. The source is a man aged 18 to 29 in good health. The sequenced sample was naive CD8+ T cells sorted from blood. In DNA form, the CDR3 reads TGTGCCAGTAGTTTGACAAGGAACACTGAAGCTTTCTTT. Translated: CASSLTRNTEAFF.